Included here is one T cell receptor (beta chain) sequence, with context. The antigen it recognizes is unknown. No much larger clone is present one base from it, and per-base qualities are unavailable. Each donor gave one peripheral blood draw, averaging approximately 0.12 L, which was collected into heparinised tubes. A BD FACSAria II was used to sort naive, central memory, regulatory and stem cell-like memory CD4+ T cells with a panel that included CD45RO, CCR7, CD25, CD127, CD95 and CD27. All sorted populations exceeded 95% purity. PBMCs were separated immediately by Lymphoprep density gradient centrifugation and were stained directly, without being cultured. To minimize batch effects, samples were stained and sorted in pairs, one healthy donor with one patient per experiment. The data derive from a study of beta chain features in type 1 diabetes (dated by TCRdb to 2017 to 2018). Looking at the study overall: Mean age, gender distribution, total cell number and subset yield did not differ between patients and healthy donors. Across all samples, around 99 million sorted cells were examined, and cell number per subset correlated strongly with RNA yield. In the study, TCRB repertoires of sorted circulating CD4+ T cell subsets from recently diagnosed type 1 diabetes patients were compared with those of matched healthy donors. Regulatory and stem cell-like memory subsets were obtained from only 8 patients and roughly eight healthy donors, while naive and central memory subsets were obtained from all 28 donors.

The CDR3 runs 13 residues from the cysteine to the phenylalanine. Of the read, only the CDR3 DNA is kept; its 39 bases are in frame from base 1. The germline ends are 13 bases apart after V is trimmed by 5 bases and J by 8 bases. Sequences MGHDK (CDR1) and SYGVNS (CDR2) are obtained from the germline V gene. All of the isolated RNA was reverse transcribed with the High Capacity cDNA Reverse Transcription Kit, so expressed TCRB transcripts were sequenced. Naive, central memory and regulatory T cell samples underwent deep immunoSEQ sequencing, averaging roughly 3.3 million total reads per sample. Sorted cells were lysed in RLT buffer, and RNA was extracted using DNase-treated RNeasy Micro or Mini kits according to cell number. To prevent cross-contamination, each cell subset was processed individually, whereas patient and healthy donor samples were processed jointly. The immunoSEQ multiplex PCR was used to amplify TCRB sequences from cDNA, yielding 87-bp fragments that span the CDR3 region. Amplicons were sequenced on the Illumina HiSeq platform. Per the source publication's procedure: PCR bias was computationally corrected using synthetic template baselines, reads within Hamming distance 2 were collapsed, and singletons that could not be merged were discarded. Reads were aligned against IMGT so that V, D and J genes, CDR3 length and insertions or deletions at six rearrangement sites could be assigned. Clonotype counts were normalized to sorted cell number within each subset before computing true diversity and Gini coefficients with the tcR R package. The overlap coefficient, calculated on TCRB nucleotide sequences, was used to quantify repertoire sharing. Out-of-frame TCRB sequences from naive cells were analyzed to stand in for the pre-selection repertoire. TCRdb holds this immuneACCESS table with in-frame rearrangements only. Some clones are missing; in checked studies, unresolved V genes explain under half, and the rest has no known cause. V, J and clone size derive from that table, while D and trimming were established from the DNA sequence. The sample records nearly 700,000 clones, roughly 13% of which are singletons. 0.022% of the sample is held by the ten biggest clonotypes.

Overall study results and their limits: Naive, central memory and regulatory TCRB repertoires appeared to be more alike among patients than among healthy donors. Only small numbers of individuals were included in the HLA sub-analyses, which left unresolved whether HLA type had any influence on TCRB rearrangement. Shorter templates might have been favored by PCR, but patient and control samples were amplified and corrected together, so both groups would have been affected equally by any skew. A moderate but significant shortening of TCRB CDR3 length was observed in type 1 diabetes patients in all four CD4+ subsets. Because cDNA was sequenced instead of genomic DNA, highly expressing activated cells could be over-represented, though the groups showed no difference in activation or CD3 levels. Fewer insertions and more nucleotide deletions at VDJ recombination sites were observed in patients with type 1 diabetes, implying thymic rearrangement abnormalities.

The sequence joins TRBV25-1 to TRBJ1-3; the D gene remains uncertain. The source material was naive CD4+ T cells from blood. This sample's cell subset or site label indicates: true naive CD4+ T cells. This receptor was identified in a young man with type 1 diabetes. CDR3 reads: CASSPGGAHTIYF. The DNA sequence is as follows: TGTGCCAGCAGTCCCGGTGGCGCACACACCATATATTTT. The full variable domain, completed from the reference TRBV25-1 and TRBJ1-3 proteins outside the CDR3, reads EADIYQTPRYLVIGTGKKITLECSQTMGHDKMYWYQQDPGMELHLIHYSYGVNSTEKGDLSSESTVSRIRTEHFPLTLESARPSHTSQYLCASSPGGAHTIYFGEGSWLTVV.